Listed below are T cell receptor beta chains from one sample, sequenced in a study of T cells in Graves' hyperthyroidism and ophthalmopathy. TCRdb called the multiplex PCR reads again in MiXCR, with one record for every CDR3 protein. Among 550,000 to 600,000 distinct CDR3 sequences listed, 11% to 15% were seen once. Input material: blood. The source is a young woman with Graves' ophthalmopathy. CDR3s include the opening cysteine and the closing phenylalanine or tryptophan. The order of the fields is J gene, V gene, CDR3 protein.

j_gene: TRBJ2-5; v_gene: TRBV24-1; CDR3aa: CATSDPTHDRGRLQTQYF
j_gene: TRBJ1-1; v_gene: TRBV2; CDR3aa: CANIGGGVNTEAFF
j_gene: TRBJ2-1; v_gene: TRBV27; CDR3aa: CASTPGGARYNEQFF
j_gene: TRBJ1-1; v_gene: TRBV24-1; CDR3aa: CATRTTGVTEAFF
j_gene: TRBJ1-1; v_gene: TRBV20-1; CDR3aa: CSASNTGDMNTEAFF
j_gene: TRBJ2-7; v_gene: TRBV5-6; CDR3aa: CASSVGTLASYEQYF
j_gene: TRBJ2-5; v_gene: TRBV28; CDR3aa: CASDTWRQQETQYF
j_gene: TRBJ2-7; v_gene: TRBV7-6; CDR3aa: CASSHRTTDFWEQYF
j_gene: TRBJ1-1; v_gene: TRBV7-8; CDR3aa: CASSPSPTEAFF
j_gene: TRBJ2-7; v_gene: TRBV6-1; CDR3aa: CASIGAGTSFPYEQYF
j_gene: TRBJ1-2; v_gene: TRBV10-3; CDR3aa: CAISDAARNKVYGYTF
j_gene: TRBJ2-7; v_gene: TRBV19; CDR3aa: CASSNPGLAASYEQYF
j_gene: TRBJ1-5; v_gene: TRBV18; CDR3aa: CASSLGSAQTGISNQPQHF
j_gene: TRBJ1-1; v_gene: TRBV15; CDR3aa: CATSRDDRTEAFF
j_gene: TRBJ2-2; v_gene: TRBV20-1; CDR3aa: CSAGGAGGVTGELFF
j_gene: TRBJ2-2; v_gene: TRBV14; CDR3aa: CASSQLPGGQTGELFF
j_gene: TRBJ1-1; v_gene: TRBV11-3; CDR3aa: CASTLFGTAGTEAFF
j_gene: TRBJ2-7; v_gene: TRBV7-9; CDR3aa: CASSFPPGFLNYEQYF
j_gene: TRBJ1-1; v_gene: TRBV11-1; CDR3aa: CASSFRTGVNTEAFF
j_gene: TRBJ1-2; v_gene: TRBV18; CDR3aa: CASSPLGQGEGYTF
j_gene: TRBJ1-6; v_gene: TRBV4-3; CDR3aa: CASSQEGVSNSPLHF
j_gene: TRBJ2-7; v_gene: TRBV29-1; CDR3aa: CSVESFNIPEQYF
j_gene: TRBJ1-1; v_gene: TRBV7-9; CDR3aa: CASSWDSDTEAFF
j_gene: TRBJ2-3; v_gene: TRBV6-2/TRBV6-3; CDR3aa: CASSEDLATHTQYF
j_gene: TRBJ2-1; v_gene: TRBV12-3/TRBV12-4; CDR3aa: CASSLRQVNEQFF
j_gene: TRBJ2-7; v_gene: TRBV20-1; CDR3aa: CSAFGTSGRASYEQYF
j_gene: TRBJ1-2; v_gene: TRBV28; CDR3aa: CASSPLYRGRGAYGYTF
j_gene: TRBJ2-3; v_gene: TRBV20-1; CDR3aa: CSASALATSTDTQYF
j_gene: TRBJ1-5; v_gene: TRBV7-8; CDR3aa: CASSQDPPTRGSGSNQPQHF
j_gene: TRBJ2-1; v_gene: TRBV18; CDR3aa: CASSPPSGSRNEQFF
j_gene: TRBJ2-3; v_gene: TRBV9; CDR3aa: CASSVRQGSGTDTQYF
j_gene: TRBJ2-2; v_gene: TRBV6-2/TRBV6-3; CDR3aa: CASSSLAVTGELFF
j_gene: TRBJ2-3; v_gene: TRBV5-8; CDR3aa: CASSPTFGPPLQLLSTDTQYF
j_gene: TRBJ2-7; v_gene: TRBV12-3/TRBV12-4; CDR3aa: CASSLVQDFGEQYF
j_gene: TRBJ2-6; v_gene: TRBV5-1; CDR3aa: CASSSTSGAGANVLTF
j_gene: TRBJ2-5; v_gene: TRBV6-2/TRBV6-3; CDR3aa: CASSYPTGTGQETQYF
j_gene: TRBJ2-2; v_gene: TRBV28; CDR3aa: CASTPPPGELFF
j_gene: TRBJ1-1; v_gene: TRBV19; CDR3aa: CASSINQGIEAFF
j_gene: TRBJ2-1; v_gene: TRBV19; CDR3aa: CASSIIGTGGNEQFF
j_gene: TRBJ2-7; v_gene: TRBV28; CDR3aa: CASSSGSGGGYYEQYF
j_gene: TRBJ2-7; v_gene: TRBV6-1; CDR3aa: CASSEWGVVEQYF
j_gene: TRBJ2-5; v_gene: TRBV20-1; CDR3aa: CSARGSGTQYF
j_gene: TRBJ2-5; v_gene: TRBV7-2; CDR3aa: CASSLGAGTPQSFGYF
j_gene: TRBJ1-1; v_gene: TRBV7-6; CDR3aa: CASSLGGWGRGTEAFF
j_gene: TRBJ2-7; v_gene: TRBV2; CDR3aa: CASSIQSYEQYF
j_gene: TRBJ2-6; v_gene: TRBV5-4; CDR3aa: CASSPEGGVLTGANVLTF
j_gene: TRBJ2-3; v_gene: TRBV6-1; CDR3aa: CASKGEGTDTQYF
j_gene: TRBJ2-7; v_gene: TRBV6-1; CDR3aa: CASSKGTSGGPSYEQYF
j_gene: TRBJ2-1; v_gene: TRBV20-1; CDR3aa: CSADKGLAGASDEQFF
j_gene: TRBJ1-1; v_gene: TRBV20-1; CDR3aa: CSAVLNTEAFF
j_gene: TRBJ2-3; v_gene: TRBV30; CDR3aa: CAWSVRLAGAADTQYF
j_gene: TRBJ2-7; v_gene: TRBV4-3; CDR3aa: CASSQDLRGMGDEQYF